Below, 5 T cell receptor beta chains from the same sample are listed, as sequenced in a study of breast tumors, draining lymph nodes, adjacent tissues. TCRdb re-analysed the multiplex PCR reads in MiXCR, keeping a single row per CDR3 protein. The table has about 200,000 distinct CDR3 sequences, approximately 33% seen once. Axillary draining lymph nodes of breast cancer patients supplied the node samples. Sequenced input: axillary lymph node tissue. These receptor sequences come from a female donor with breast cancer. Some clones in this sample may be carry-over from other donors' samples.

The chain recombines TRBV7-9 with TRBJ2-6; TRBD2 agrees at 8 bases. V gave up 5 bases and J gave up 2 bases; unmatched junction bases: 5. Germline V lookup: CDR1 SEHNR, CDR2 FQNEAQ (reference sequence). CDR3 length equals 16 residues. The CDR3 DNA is TGTGCCAGCAGCGCGGTAGCGGGAACTGGGGCCAACGTCCTGACTTTC. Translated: CASSAVAGTGANVLTF.

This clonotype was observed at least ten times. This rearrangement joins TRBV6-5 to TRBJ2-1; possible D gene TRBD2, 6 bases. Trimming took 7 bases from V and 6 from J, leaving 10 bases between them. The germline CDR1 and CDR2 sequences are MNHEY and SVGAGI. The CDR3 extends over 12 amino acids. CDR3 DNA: TGTGCCAGCACCCCCGGGGGCAATGAGCAGTTCTTC. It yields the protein CASTPGGNEQFF.

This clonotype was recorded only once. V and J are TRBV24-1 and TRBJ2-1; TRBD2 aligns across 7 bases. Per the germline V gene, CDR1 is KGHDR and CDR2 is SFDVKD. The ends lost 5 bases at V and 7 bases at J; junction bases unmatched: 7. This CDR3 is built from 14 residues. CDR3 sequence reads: CATSAATSKNEQFF. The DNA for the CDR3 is TGTGCCACCAGTGCAGCGACTAGCAAGAATGAGCAGTTCTTC.

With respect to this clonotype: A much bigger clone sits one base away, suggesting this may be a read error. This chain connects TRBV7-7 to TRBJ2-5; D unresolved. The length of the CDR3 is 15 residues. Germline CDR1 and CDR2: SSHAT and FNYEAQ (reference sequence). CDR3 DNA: TGTGCTAGCAGCTTAGGGTTGTCGGAATTGGAGACCCAGCACTTC. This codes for CASSLGLSELETQHF.

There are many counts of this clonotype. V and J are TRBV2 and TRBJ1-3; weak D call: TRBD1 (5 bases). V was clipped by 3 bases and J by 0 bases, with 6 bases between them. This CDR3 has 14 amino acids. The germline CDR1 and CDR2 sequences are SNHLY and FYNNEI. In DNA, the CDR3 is TGTGCCAGCAGTGAGGGGCACTCTGGAAACACCATATATTTT. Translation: CASSEGHSGNTIYF.